The next 15 T cell receptor beta chains were all read from a single sample in a study of shared clonotypes between healthy human individuals (TCRdb year 2020). Libraries were made using the immunoSEQ multiplex PCR assay. Here the immuneACCESS table is served through TCRdb, limited to in-frame sequences with V and J called. Missing clones are a known gap in these copies; in checked studies unresolved V genes cover under half, and the rest lacks a known reason. This sample lists about 1,800,000 clones; approximately 94% were detected once. The ten biggest clones cover 1% to 1.5% of the sample. CD8 naive samples were obtained by positive selection for CCR7 among CD45RO-negative cells, yielding a CD45RA+CCR7+ population from which TemRA cells were excluded. The sequenced sample was naive CD8+ T cells sorted from blood. The cell subset or site label on this specimen signifies: CD45RA+CCR7+. All receptors derive from a man between 18 and 29 years old in good health.

The chain combines TRBV9 with TRBJ2-7, with TRBD2 matching over 8 bases. The CDR3 totals 19 residues. Germline CDR1 is SGDLS and CDR2 is YYNGEE. V lost 3 bases, J lost 0 bases, and 17 bases stayed unmatched. The CDR3 DNA follows: TGTGCCAGCAGCGCACAAGAGCTCCCTTTAGCGGGGAGCTCCTACGAGCAGTACTTC. Translating gives CASSAQELPLAGSSYEQYF.

The CDR3 region has the DNA TGTGCCACGGGGCGGTCTAGCACAGATACGCAGTATTTT. This translates into CATGRSSTDTQYF. The chain recombines TRBV25-1 with TRBJ2-3; D may correspond to TRBD1 or TRBD2 (5 bases each). This CDR3 spans 13 amino acids. In germline, CDR1 is MGHDK, CDR2 SYGVNS. V was cut by 10 bases and J by 0 bases, with 11 bases left in between.

Note on this clone: This CDR3 is also generated by other DNA sequences in the sample. The CDR3 spells CASSLGLAGLYQETQYF. The CDR3 DNA follows: TGTGCCAGCAGCTTGGGACTAGCGGGATTGTACCAAGAGACCCAGTACTTC. The chain has TRBV7-9 and TRBJ2-5, with 13 bases matching TRBD2. This CDR3 contains 17 residues. V lost 3 bases and J lost 0; bases outside the gene matches: 4. CDR1 is SEHNR, CDR2 FQNEAQ, per germline (reference sequence). The entire variable domain, with the rest obtained from reference TRBV7-9 and TRBJ2-5, is as follows: DTGVSQNPRHKITKRGQNVTFRCDPISEHNRLYWYRQTLGQGPEFLTYFQNEAQLEKSRLLSDRFSAERPKGSFSTLEIQRTEQGDSAMYLCASSLGLAGLYQETQYFGPGTRLLVL.

The rearrangement joins TRBV25-1 to TRBJ1-2; the D is unclear. CDR1 and CDR2 (germline): MGHDK, SYGVNS. Deletions cut 3 bases from V and 3 bases from J, with 8 bases between. The CDR3 extends over 13 amino acids. CDR3 residues: CASSDGPHYGYTF. The CDR3 nucleotides are TGTGCCAGCAGTGACGGTCCCCACTATGGCTACACCTTC.

This clone was found once. Other nucleotide sequences from this sample produce the same CDR3. Here the CDR3 reads CASSSGTGNTGELFF. CDR3 sequence (DNA): TGTGCCAGCAGCTCCGGGACAGGGAACACCGGGGAGCTGTTTTTT. The chain links TRBV5-4 to TRBJ2-2, with 8 bases fitting TRBD1. The ends lost 3 bases at V and 1 base at J; junction bases unmatched: 2. CDR1 is SGHNT, CDR2 YYREEE, per germline (reference sequence). There are 15 residues in the CDR3.

In this sample, this clone turned up once. The chain joins TRBV9 to TRBJ2-7, with D perhaps TRBD2 (6 bases). Germline V gene lookup returns CDR1 SGDLS and CDR2 YYNGEE. Trimming removed 0 bases from V and 0 bases from J, with 7 bases in between. This CDR3 comprises 14 residues. CDR3 amino acids: CASSVADYSYEQYF. The CDR3 nucleotides read TGTGCCAGCAGCGTAGCGGACTACTCCTACGAGCAGTACTTC. The full variable domain, in which reference TRBV9 and TRBJ2-7 provide the parts outside the CDR3, is DSGVTQTPKHLITATGQRVTLRCSPRSGDLSVYWYQQSLDQGLQFLIQYYNGEERAKGNILERFSAQQFPDLHSELNLSSLELGDSALYFCASSVADYSYEQYFGPGTRLTVT.

The chain combines TRBV5-4 with TRBJ2-2; D is uncertain. V was clipped by 4 bases and J by 8 bases, with 9 bases between them. In germline, CDR1 is SGHNT, CDR2 YYREEE (reference sequence). The CDR3 has 12 residues. CDR3 protein: CASSGMSGELFF. CDR3 DNA: TGTGCCAGCAGCGGGATGTCGGGGGAGCTGTTTTTT. The entire variable domain, with the rest obtained from reference TRBV5-4 and TRBJ2-2, is as follows: ETGVTQSPTHLIKTRGQQVTLRCSSQSGHNTVSWYQQALGQGPQFIFQYYREEENGRGNFPPRFSGLQFPNYSSELNVNALELDDSALYLCASSGMSGELFFGEGSRLTVL.

This clone showed up just once. V gene TRBV6-6 combines with J gene TRBJ1-5; the D gene is possibly TRBD1 (6 bases). The V gene's germline CDR1 is MNHNY and CDR2 SVGAGI (reference sequence). This CDR3 region has 15 residues. Trimming stripped 0 bases from V and 3 bases from J, with 9 bases between. The CDR3 loop reads CASSYSTGINQPQHF. DNA of the CDR3: TGTGCCAGCAGTTACTCTACAGGGATCAATCAGCCCCAGCATTTT.

This clone was recorded only once. The CDR3 loop is CASSPLQGSGYGYTF. CDR3 coding DNA: TGCGCCAGCAGCCCGCTACAGGGCTCGGGCTATGGCTACACCTTC. The chain is built from TRBV4-1 and TRBJ1-2; D is perhaps TRBD1 (6 bases). The CDR3 is 15 residues long. V lost 4 bases and J 4 bases, leaving 16 bases between the germline ends. Germline V gives CDR1 MGHRA, CDR2 YSYEKL.

The chain has TRBV4-1 and TRBJ1-2; maybe TRBD1 (6 bases). With 0 bases removed from V and 6 bases from J, the gap between germline ends came to 11 bases. From germline, CDR1 is MGHRA and CDR2 YSYEKL. The CDR3 has 14 amino acids. The CDR3, as DNA: TGCGCCAGCAGCCAAGAGCAGGGGCTGCATGGCTACACCTTC. This codes for CASSQEQGLHGYTF.

This clone was observed a single time. V usage is TRBV9 and J usage is TRBJ1-2; D not certain. Per the germline V gene, CDR1 is SGDLS and CDR2 is YYNGEE. Trimming took 3 bases from V and 6 from J, leaving 3 bases between them. The CDR3 is 10 amino acids. CDR3 region: CASSGDGYTF. The CDR3 DNA sequence: TGTGCCAGCAGCGGGGATGGCTACACCTTC.

The chain recombines TRBV4-3 with TRBJ1-5; no firm D call. Trimming pared 0 bases from V and 6 bases from J, leaving 12 bases between. This CDR3 spans 15 amino acids. CDR1 LGHNA and CDR2 YSLEER come from the germline V gene. Written as DNA, the CDR3 is TGCGCCAGCAGCCAAGATACGGGCTCAGGTCAGCCCCAGCATTTT. Protein: CASSQDTGSGQPQHF.

The chain employs TRBV27 and TRBJ2-1; D remains unclear. Germline lookup yields CDR1 MNHEY and CDR2 SMNVEV (reference sequence). Trimming pared 0 bases from V and 6 bases from J, leaving 6 bases between. The CDR3 is made up of 13 amino acids. The CDR3 DNA sequence: TGTGCCAGCAGTTTATCCGTTAGCAATGAGCAGTTCTTC. Its protein is CASSLSVSNEQFF.

Comments on this clone: The CDR3 does not close with the conserved phenylalanine or tryptophan, likely indicating a read error. The limits of the CDR3 on the DNA are not certain, so only TCRdb's listed CDR3 is given. J is TRBJ2-7 and V is TRBV6-1; whether TRBD1, the table's D call, matches the DNA was not checked. CDR1 and CDR2 (germline): MNHNS, SASEGT. 10 amino acids form the CDR3, both terminal residues included. The CDR3 reads CASSDGTGVL.

The chain joins TRBV4-1 to TRBJ2-7, with a possible D match to TRBD2 (5 bases). The germline gives CDR1 MGHRA, CDR2 YSYEKL. CDR3 length: 14 amino acids. With 0 bases removed from V and 7 bases from J, the gap between germline ends came to 13 bases. The CDR3 reads CASSQEEGLREQYF. CDR3 DNA sequence: TGCGCCAGCAGCCAAGAAGAGGGCCTGAGGGAGCAGTACTTC.